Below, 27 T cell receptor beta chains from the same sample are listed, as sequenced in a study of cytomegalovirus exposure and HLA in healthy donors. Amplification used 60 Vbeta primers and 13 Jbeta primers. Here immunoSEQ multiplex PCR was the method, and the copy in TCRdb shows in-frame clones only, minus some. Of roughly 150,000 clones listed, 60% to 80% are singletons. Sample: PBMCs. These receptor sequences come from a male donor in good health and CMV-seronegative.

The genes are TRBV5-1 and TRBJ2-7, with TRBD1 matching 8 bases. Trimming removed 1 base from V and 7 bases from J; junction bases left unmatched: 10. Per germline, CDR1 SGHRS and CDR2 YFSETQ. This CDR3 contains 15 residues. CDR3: CASSLYPGQGIEQYF. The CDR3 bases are TGCGCCAGCAGCTTGTACCCCGGACAGGGCATAGAGCAGTACTTC.

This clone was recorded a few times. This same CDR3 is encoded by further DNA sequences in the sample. CDR3 in amino acids: CASSQGAGYEQYF. The CDR3 coding sequence is TGCGCCAGCAGCCAAGGGGCGGGGTACGAGCAGTACTTC. The V and J genes are TRBV4-1 and TRBJ2-7; the D gene is possibly TRBD2 (6 bases). The V and J ends lost 1 base and 4 bases respectively, with 8 bases between them. The CDR3 is 13 amino acids. The germline V gene has CDR1 MGHRA and CDR2 YSYEKL.

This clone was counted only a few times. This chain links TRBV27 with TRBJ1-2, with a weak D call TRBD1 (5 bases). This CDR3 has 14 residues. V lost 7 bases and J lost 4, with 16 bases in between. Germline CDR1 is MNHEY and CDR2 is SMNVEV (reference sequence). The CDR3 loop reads CASKAAGRFYGYTF. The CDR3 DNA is TGTGCCAGCAAAGCAGCAGGGCGTTTCTATGGCTACACCTTC.

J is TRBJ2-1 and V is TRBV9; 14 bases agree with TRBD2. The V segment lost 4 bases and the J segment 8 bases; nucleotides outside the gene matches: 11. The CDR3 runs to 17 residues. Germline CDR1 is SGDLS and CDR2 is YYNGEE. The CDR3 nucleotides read TGTGCCAGCAGCCCCCGACTAGCGGGAGGGCAAGTCTATGAGCAGTTCTTC. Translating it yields CASSPRLAGGQVYEQFF.

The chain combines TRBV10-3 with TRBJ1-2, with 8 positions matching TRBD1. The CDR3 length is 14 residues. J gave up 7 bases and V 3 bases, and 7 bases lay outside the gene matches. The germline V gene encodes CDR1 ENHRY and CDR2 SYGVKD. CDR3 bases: TGTGCCATCAGTGAAGCAGGGGGCATAGTTGGCTACACCTTC. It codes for CAISEAGGIVGYTF.

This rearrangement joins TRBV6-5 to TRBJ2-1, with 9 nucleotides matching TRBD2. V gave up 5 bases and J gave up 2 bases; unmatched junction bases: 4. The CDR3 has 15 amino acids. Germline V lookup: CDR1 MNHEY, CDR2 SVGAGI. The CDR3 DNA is TGTGCCAGCAGTCTACTAGCGGGTCCCTACAATGAGCAGTTCTTC. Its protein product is CASSLLAGPYNEQFF.

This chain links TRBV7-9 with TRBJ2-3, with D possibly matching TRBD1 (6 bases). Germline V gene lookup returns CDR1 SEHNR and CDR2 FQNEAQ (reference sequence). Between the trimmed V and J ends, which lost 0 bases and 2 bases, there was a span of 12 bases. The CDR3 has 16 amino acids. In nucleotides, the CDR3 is TGTGCCAGCAGCTTAGCGGGGGCCAGAAACACAGATACGCAGTATTTT. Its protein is CASSLAGARNTDTQYF.

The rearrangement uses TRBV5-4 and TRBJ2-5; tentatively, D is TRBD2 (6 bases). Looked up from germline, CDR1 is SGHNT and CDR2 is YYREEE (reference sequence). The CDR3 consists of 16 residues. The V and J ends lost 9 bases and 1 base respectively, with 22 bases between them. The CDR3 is CATGDPRGEAQETQYF. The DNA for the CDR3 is TGTGCCACAGGCGATCCCCGCGGGGAAGCCCAAGAGACCCAGTACTTC.

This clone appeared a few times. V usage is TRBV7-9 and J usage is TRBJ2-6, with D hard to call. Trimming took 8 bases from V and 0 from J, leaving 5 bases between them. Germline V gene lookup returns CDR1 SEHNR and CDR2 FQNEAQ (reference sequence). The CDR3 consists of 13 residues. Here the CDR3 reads CASLISGANVLTF. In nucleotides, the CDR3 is TGTGCCAGCCTAATCTCTGGGGCCAACGTCCTGACTTTC.

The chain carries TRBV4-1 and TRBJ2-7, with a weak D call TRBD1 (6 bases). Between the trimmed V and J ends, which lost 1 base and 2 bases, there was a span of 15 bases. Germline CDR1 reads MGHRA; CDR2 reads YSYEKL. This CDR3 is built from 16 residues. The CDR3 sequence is CASSQGGTSLTYEQYF. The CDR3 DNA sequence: TGCGCCAGCAGCCAAGGTGGGACATCACTAACCTACGAGCAGTACTTC.

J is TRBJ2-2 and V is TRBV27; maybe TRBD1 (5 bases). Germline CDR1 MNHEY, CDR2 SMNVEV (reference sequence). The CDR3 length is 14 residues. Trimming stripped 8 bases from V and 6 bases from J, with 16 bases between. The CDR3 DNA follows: TGTGCCAGCGGCCATACTCCCAGGGCCGGGGAGCTGTTTTTT. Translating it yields CASGHTPRAGELFF.

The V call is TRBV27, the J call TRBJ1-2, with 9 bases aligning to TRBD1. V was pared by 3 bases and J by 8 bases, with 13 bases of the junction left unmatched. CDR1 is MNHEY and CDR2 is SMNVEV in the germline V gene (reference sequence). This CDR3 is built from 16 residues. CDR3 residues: CASSLTLGQGLGGYTF. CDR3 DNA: TGTGCCAGCAGTTTGACCCTGGGACAGGGACTTGGGGGCTACACCTTC.

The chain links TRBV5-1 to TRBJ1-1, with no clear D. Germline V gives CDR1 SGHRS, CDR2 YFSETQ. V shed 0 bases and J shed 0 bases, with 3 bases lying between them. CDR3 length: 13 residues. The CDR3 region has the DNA TGCGCCAGCAGCTTGGTCGTGAACACTGAAGCTTTCTTT. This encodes CASSLVVNTEAFF. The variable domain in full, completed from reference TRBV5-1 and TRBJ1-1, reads KAGVTQTPRYLIKTRGQQVTLSCSPISGHRSVSWYQQTPGQGLQFLFEYFSETQRNKGNFPGRFSGRQFSNSRSEMNVSTLELGDSALYLCASSLVVNTEAFFGQGTRLTVV.

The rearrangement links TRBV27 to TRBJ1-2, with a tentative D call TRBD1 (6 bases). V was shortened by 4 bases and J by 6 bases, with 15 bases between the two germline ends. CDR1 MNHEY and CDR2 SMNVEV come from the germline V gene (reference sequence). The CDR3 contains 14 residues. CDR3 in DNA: TGTGCCAGCAGTTCGGACAGAATTAGCGATGGCTACACCTTC. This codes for CASSSDRISDGYTF.

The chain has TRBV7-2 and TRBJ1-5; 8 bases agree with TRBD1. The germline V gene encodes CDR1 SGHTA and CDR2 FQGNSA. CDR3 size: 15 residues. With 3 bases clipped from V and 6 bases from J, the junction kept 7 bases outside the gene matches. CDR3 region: CASSLQDRETQPQHF. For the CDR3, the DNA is TGTGCCAGCAGCTTGCAGGACAGGGAAACTCAGCCCCAGCATTTT.

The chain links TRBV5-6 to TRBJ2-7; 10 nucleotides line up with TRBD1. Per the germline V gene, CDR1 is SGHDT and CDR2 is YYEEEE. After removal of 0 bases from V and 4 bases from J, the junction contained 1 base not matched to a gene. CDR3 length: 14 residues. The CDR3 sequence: CASSLGQGAYEQYF. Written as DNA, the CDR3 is TGTGCCAGCAGCTTGGGACAGGGGGCTTACGAGCAGTACTTC.

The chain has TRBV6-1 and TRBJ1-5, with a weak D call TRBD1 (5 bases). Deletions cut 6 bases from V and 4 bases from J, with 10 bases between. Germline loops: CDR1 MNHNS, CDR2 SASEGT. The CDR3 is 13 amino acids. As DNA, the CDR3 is TGTGCCAGCAGCATACAGGAAAATCAGCCCCAGCATTTT. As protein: CASSIQENQPQHF.

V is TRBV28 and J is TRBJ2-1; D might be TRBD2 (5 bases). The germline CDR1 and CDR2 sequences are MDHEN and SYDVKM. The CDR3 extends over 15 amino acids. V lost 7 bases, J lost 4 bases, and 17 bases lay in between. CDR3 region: CASMAWTQMYNEQFF. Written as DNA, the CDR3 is TGTGCCAGCATGGCTTGGACTCAGATGTACAATGAGCAGTTCTTC.

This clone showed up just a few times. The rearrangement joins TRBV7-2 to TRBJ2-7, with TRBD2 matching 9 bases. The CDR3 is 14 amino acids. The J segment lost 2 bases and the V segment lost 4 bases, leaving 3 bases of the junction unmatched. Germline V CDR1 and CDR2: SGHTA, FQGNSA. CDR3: CASSSIAGAYEQYF. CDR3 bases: TGTGCCAGCAGCTCAATAGCGGGGGCCTACGAGCAGTACTTC.

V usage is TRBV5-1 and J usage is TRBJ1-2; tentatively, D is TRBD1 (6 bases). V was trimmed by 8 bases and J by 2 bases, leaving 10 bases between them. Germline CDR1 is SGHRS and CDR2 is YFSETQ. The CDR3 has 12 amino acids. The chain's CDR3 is CASRDTNYGYTF. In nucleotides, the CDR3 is TGCGCCAGTCGGGACACAAACTATGGCTACACCTTC.

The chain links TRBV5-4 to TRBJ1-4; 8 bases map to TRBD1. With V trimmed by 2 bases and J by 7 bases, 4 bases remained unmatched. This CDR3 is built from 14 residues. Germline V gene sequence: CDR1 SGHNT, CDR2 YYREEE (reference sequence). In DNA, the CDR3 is TGTGCCAGCAGCTTACAGGGGGGCGGTGAAAAACTGTTTTTT. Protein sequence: CASSLQGGGEKLFF.

CDR3 amino acids: CAFRGPGSPLHF. The CDR3 nucleotides are TGTGCCTTCAGGGGCCCTGGGTCACCCCTCCACTTT. The chain carries TRBV21-1 and TRBJ1-6; TRBD1, the D gene given by the table, was not confirmed from the DNA. TRBV21-1 is assigned pseudogene status. This CDR3 region has 12 residues.

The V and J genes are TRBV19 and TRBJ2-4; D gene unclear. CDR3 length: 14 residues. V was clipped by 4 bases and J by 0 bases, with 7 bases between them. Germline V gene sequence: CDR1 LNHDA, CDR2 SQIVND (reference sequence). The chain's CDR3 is CASSTLVAKNIQYF. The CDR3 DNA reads TGTGCCAGTAGTACCCTCGTAGCCAAAAACATTCAGTACTTC.

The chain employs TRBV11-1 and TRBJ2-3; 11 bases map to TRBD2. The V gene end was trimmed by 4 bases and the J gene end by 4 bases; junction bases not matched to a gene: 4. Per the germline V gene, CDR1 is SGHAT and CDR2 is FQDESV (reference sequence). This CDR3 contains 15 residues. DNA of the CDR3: TGTGCCAGCAGCTCTCCGGGACTAGCGGCAGATACGCAGTATTTT. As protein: CASSSPGLAADTQYF. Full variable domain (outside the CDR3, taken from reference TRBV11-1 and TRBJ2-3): EAEVAQSPRYKITEKSQAVAFWCDPISGHATLYWYRQILGQGPELLVQFQDESVVDDSQLPKDRFSAERLKGVDSTLKIQPAELGDSAMYLCASSSPGLAADTQYFGPGTRLTVL.

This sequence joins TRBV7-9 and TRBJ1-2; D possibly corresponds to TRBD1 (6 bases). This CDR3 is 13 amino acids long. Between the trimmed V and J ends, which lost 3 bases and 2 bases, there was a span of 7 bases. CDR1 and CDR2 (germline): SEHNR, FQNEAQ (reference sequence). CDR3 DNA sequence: TGTGCCAGCAGCTTTACAGGGAACTATGGCTACACCTTC. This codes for CASSFTGNYGYTF.

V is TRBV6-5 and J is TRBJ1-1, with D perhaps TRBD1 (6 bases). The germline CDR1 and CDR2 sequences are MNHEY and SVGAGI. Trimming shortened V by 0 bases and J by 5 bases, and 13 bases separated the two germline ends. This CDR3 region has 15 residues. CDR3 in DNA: TGTGCCAGCAGTTACTCGGATACAGGGAGAACTGAAGCTTTCTTT. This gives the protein CASSYSDTGRTEAFF.

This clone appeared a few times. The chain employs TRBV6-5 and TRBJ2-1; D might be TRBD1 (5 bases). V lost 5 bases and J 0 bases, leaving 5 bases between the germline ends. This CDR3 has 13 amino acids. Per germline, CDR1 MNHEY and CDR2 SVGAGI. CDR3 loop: CASSDSSYNEQFF. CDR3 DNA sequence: TGTGCCAGCAGTGACAGCTCCTACAATGAGCAGTTCTTC.